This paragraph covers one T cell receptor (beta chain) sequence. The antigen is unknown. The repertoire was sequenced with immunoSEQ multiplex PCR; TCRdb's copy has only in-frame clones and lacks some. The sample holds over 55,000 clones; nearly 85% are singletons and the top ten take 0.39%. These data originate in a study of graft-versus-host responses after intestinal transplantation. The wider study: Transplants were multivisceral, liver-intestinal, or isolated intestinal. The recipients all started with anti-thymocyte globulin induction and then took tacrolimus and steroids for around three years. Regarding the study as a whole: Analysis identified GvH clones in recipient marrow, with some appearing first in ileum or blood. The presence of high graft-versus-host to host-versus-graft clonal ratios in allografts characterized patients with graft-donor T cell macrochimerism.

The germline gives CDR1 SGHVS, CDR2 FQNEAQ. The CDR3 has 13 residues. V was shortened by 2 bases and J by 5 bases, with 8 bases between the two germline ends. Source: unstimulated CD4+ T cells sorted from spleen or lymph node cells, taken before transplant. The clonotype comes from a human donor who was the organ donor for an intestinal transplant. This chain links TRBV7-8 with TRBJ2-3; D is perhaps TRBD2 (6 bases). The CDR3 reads CASSLMGGDTQYF. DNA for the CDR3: TGTGCCAGCAGCTTAATGGGGGGAGATACGCAGTATTTT.